Listed here is a single T cell receptor beta chain. Its antigen is undetermined. This sample is part of a study of T cell responses to AZD1222 COVID-19 vaccine. General study results and limits: Nearly half of unique spike-specific TCRs reportedly avoided B.1.351 and B.1.1.7 mutated regions. Two AZD1222 administrations were followed by greater Spike-specific TCR breadth and depth. Clonal diversity was possibly underestimated; the donors were predominantly white British and more often female. Only after the peak T cell response were repertoires sampled.

The table came from immunoSEQ multiplex PCR; TCRdb's copy has only in-frame clones and leaves some out. Seen here are some 130,000 clones, 88% observed once, and the top ten hold 5% to 6%. The germline CDR1 and CDR2 sequences are SGHVS and FQNEAQ. Deletions cut 1 base from V and 1 base from J, with 8 bases between. CDR3 length equals 15 residues. The receptor was derived from an adult who received the AZD1222 COVID-19 vaccine. Sequencing used peripheral blood, obtained 28 days after the second AZD1222 dose. The chain combines TRBV7-8 with TRBJ1-3, with unresolved D. As DNA, the CDR3 is TGTGCCAGCAGCTTAGTCGGGTTTTCTGGAAACACCATATATTTT. This translates into CASSLVGFSGNTIYF.